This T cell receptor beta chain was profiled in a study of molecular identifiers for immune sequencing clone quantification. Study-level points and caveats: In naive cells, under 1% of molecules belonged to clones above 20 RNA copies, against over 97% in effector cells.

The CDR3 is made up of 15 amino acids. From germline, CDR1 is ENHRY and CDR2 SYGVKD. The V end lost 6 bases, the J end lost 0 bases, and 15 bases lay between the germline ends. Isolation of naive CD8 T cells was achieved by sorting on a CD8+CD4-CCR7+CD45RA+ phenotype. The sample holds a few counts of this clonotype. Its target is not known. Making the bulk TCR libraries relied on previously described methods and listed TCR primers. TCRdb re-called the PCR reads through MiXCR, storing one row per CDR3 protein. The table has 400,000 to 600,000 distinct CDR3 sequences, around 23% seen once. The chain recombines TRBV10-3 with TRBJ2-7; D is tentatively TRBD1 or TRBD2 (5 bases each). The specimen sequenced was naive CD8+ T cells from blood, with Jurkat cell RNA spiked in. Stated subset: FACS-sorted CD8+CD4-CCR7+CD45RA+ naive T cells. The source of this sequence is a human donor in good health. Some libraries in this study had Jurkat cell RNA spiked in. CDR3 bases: TGTGCCATCAGAATCGGGACCGAGAGCTCCTACGAGCAGTACTTC. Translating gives CAIRIGTESSYEQYF.